The source of this T cell receptor (beta chain) is a study of blood T cells in healthy people across ages. CDR3 length: 13 amino acids. The V gene's germline CDR1 is SGDLS and CDR2 YYNGEE. The germline V and J ends were trimmed by 1 base and 3 bases, with 6 bases remaining between them. This clonotype has a count of ten or more. Its matching antigen is unknown. Together with a sample-barcoded 5' primer, a J-beta primer mix was included in a second PCR lasting roughly 6 to 12 cycles. TCRdb ran MiXCR on the 5' RACE reads and lists one entry per CDR3 protein. The sample contains more than 750,000 distinct CDR3 sequences, 25% to 30% of which appear only once. Points from the study as a whole: Estimates based on one million T cells were treated as lower bounds. A strong correlation between TCR beta diversity and naive T cell percentage was seen.

This same sample was also part of a study on T cells of mothers and their children. That report notes: Each child contributed around 3 million TCR beta CDR3 reads, while each mother contributed over 9 million.

The chain couples TRBV9 to TRBJ2-3; unclear D gene. Sequenced: blood. This receptor was obtained from a middle-aged woman in good health. The CDR3 sequence: CASSVRPTDTQYF. The CDR3 bases are TGTGCCAGCAGCGTAAGGCCGACAGATACGCAGTATTTT.